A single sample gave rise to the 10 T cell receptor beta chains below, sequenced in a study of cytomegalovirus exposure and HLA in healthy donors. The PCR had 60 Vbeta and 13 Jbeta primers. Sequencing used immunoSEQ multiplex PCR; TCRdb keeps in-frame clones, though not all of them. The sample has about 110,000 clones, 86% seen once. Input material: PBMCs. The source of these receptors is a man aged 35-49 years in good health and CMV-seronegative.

The CDR3 DNA is TGTGCCAGCAGCTTAAGTGTGGCCACCTACGAGCAGTACTTC. This sequence encodes CASSLSVATYEQYF. V usage is TRBV7-2 and J usage is TRBJ2-7; D remains unclear. Germline CDR1 and CDR2: SGHTA and FQGNSA. The CDR3 is 14 residues long. Trimming shortened V by 2 bases and J by 2 bases, and 10 bases separated the two germline ends.

CDR3 nucleotide sequence: TGTGCCAGTAGTATTACCCCAGGGGTTGGGAATTCACCCCTCCACTTT. Translated, it gives CASSITPGVGNSPLHF. The rearrangement joins TRBV19 to TRBJ1-6; D is possibly TRBD1 (6 bases). With 3 bases removed from V and 7 bases from J, the gap between germline ends came to 16 bases. CDR3 length: 16 amino acids. Germline V lookup: CDR1 LNHDA, CDR2 SQIVND (reference sequence).

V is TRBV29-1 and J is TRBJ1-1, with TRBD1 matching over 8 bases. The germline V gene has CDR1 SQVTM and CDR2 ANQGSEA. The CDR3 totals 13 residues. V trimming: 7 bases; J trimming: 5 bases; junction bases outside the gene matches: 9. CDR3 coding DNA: TGCAGCGGTGGACAGGGACGGATTACTGAAGCTTTCTTT. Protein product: CSGGQGRITEAFF.

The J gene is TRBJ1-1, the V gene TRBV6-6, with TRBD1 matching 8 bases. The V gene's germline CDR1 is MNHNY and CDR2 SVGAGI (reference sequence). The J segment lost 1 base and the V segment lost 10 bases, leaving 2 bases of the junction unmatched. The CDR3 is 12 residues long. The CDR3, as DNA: TGTGCCACGCAGGGGGCGAACACTGAAGCTTTCTTT. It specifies CATQGANTEAFF.

The CDR3 region has the DNA TGTGCCAGCAGTAAACGACAGGGAAGAGAGACCCAGTACTTC. Its translation is CASSKRQGRETQYF. V and J are TRBV6-6 and TRBJ2-5, with 7 nucleotides matching TRBD1. Germline assignment: CDR1 MNHNY and CDR2 SVGAGI (reference sequence). The CDR3 length is 14 residues. The ends lost 5 bases at V and 4 bases at J; junction bases unmatched: 7.

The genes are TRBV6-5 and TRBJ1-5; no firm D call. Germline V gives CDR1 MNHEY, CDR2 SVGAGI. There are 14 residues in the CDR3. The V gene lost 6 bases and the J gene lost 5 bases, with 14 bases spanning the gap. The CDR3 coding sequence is TGTGCCAGCAGCCCCGACACTTCTTATCAGCCCCAGCATTTT. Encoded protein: CASSPDTSYQPQHF.

CDR3 protein: CASSPSDGELFF. The CDR3 bases are TGTGCCAGCAGCCCCAGCGACGGGGAGCTGTTTTTT. The chain uses TRBV5-4 and TRBJ2-2; no firm D call. The germline V gene encodes CDR1 SGHNT and CDR2 YYREEE (reference sequence). CDR3 size: 12 residues. Trimming shortened V by 4 bases and J by 7 bases, and 8 bases separated the two germline ends.

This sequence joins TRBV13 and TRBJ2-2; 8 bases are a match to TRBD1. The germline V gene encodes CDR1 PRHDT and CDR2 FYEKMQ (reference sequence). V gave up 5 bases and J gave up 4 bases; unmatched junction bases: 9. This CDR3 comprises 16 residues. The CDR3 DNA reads TGTGCCAGCAGCCCTCGGACAGGGCTTGGCACCGGGGAGCTGTTTTTT. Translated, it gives CASSPRTGLGTGELFF.

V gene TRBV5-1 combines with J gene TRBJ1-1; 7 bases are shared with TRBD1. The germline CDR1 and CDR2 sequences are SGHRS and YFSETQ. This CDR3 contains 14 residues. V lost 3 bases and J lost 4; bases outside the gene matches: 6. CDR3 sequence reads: CASSWTGQATEAFF. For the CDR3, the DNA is TGCGCCAGCAGCTGGACCGGACAGGCCACTGAAGCTTTCTTT.

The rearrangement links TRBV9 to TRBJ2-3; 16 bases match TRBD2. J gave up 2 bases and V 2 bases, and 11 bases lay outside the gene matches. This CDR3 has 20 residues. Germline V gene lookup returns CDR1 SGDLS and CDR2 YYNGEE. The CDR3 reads CASSVRGGTSGGANTDTQYF. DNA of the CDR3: TGTGCCAGCAGCGTGAGGGGTGGGACTAGCGGGGGGGCCAACACAGATACGCAGTATTTT.